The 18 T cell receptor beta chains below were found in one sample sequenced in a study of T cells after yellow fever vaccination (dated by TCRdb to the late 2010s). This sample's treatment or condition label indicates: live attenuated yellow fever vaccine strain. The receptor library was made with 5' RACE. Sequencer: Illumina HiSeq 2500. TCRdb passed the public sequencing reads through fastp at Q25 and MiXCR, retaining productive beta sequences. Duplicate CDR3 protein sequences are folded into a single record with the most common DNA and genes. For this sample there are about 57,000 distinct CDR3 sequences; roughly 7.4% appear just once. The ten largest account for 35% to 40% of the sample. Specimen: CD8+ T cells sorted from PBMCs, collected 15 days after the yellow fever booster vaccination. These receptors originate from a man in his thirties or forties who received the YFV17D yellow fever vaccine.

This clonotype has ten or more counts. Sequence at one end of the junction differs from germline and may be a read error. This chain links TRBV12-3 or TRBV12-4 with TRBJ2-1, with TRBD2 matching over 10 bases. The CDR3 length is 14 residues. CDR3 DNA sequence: TGTGCCAGCAGTCTAGCGGGAGCCCACAATGAGCAGTTCTTC. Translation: CASSLAGAHNEQFF.

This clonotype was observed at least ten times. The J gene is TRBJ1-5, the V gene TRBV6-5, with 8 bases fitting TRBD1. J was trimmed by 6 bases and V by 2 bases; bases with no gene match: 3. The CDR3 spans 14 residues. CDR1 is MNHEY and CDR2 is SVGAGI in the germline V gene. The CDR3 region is CASSYGQGFQPQHF. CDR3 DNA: TGTGCCAGCAGTTACGGACAGGGATTTCAGCCCCAGCATTTT.

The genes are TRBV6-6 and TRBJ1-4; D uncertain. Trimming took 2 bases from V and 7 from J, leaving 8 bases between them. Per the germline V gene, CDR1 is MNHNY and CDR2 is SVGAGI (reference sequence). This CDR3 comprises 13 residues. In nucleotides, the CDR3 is TGTGCCAGCAGTTACCTCGGCGGTGAAAAACTGTTTTTT. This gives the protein CASSYLGGEKLFF.

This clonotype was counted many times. In nucleotides, the CDR3 is TGTGCCAGCAGTTTTGTAGCGGGAGATACAAGGGAGACCCAGTACTTC. It is translated as CASSFVAGDTRETQYF. The V call is TRBV12-3 or TRBV12-4, the J call TRBJ2-5; 9 bases agree with TRBD2. V shed 3 bases and J 5 bases; nucleotides not matched to a gene: 10. The CDR3 sequence is 16 residues long.

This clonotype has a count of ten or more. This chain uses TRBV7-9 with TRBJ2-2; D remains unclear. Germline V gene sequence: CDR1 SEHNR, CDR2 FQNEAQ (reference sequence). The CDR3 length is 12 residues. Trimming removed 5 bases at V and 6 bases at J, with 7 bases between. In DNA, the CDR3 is TGTGCCAGCAGCCTCTTGCCCGGGGAGCTGTTTTTT. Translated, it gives CASSLLPGELFF. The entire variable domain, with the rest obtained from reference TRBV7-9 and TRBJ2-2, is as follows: DTGVSQNPRHKITKRGQNVTFRCDPISEHNRLYWYRQTLGQGPEFLTYFQNEAQLEKSRLLSDRFSAERPKGSFSTLEIQRTEQGDSAMYLCASSLLPGELFFGEGSRLTVL.

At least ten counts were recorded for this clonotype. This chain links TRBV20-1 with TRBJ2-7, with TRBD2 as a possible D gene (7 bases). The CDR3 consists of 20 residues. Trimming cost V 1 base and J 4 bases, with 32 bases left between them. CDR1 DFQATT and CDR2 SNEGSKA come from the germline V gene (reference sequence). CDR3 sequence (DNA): TGCAGTGCTAGAGCCTTGTTGAGGGGGGGACCACTCAGCGGGAATTACGAGCAGTACTTC. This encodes CSARALLRGGPLSGNYEQYF.

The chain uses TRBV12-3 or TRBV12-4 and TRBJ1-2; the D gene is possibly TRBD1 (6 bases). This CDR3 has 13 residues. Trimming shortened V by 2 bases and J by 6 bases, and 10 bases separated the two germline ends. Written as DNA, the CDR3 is TGTGCCAGCAGTTTACCCAGGGGCGATGGCTACACCTTC. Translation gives CASSLPRGDGYTF.

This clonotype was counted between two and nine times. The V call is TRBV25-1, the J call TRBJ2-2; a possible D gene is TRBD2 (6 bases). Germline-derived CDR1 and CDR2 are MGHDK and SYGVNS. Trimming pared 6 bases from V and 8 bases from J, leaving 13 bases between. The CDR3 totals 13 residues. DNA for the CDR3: TGTGCCAGCAGGGTGGGGACTTATGGGGAGCTGTTTTTT. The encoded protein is CASRVGTYGELFF.

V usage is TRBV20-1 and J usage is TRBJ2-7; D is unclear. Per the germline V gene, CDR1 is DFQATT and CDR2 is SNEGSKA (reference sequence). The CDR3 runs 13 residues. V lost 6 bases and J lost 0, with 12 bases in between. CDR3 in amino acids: CSATTRDSYEQYF. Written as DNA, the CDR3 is TGCAGTGCCACCACCCGCGACTCCTACGAGCAGTACTTC.

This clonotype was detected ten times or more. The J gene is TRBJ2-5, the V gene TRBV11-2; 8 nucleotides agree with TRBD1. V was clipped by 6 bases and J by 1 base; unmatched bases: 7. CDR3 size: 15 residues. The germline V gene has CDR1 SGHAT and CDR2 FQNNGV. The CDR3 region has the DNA TGTGCCAGCAGTTACCCGGACAGGGCCCAAGAGACCCAGTACTTC. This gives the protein CASSYPDRAQETQYF.

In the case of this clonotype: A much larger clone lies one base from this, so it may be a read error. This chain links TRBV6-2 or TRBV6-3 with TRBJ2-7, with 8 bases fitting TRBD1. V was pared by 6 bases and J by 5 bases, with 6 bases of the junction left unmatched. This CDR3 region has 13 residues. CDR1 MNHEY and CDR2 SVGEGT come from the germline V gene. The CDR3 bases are TGTGCCAGCAGGGACCACAGGGGGAACGAGCAGTACTTC. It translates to CASRDHRGNEQYF.

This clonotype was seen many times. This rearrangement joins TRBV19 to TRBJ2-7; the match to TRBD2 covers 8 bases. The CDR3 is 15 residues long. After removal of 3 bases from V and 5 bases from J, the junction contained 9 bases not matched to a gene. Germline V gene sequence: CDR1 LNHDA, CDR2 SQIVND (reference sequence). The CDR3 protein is CASSISVAGNNEQYF. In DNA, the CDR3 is TGTGCCAGTAGTATCTCGGTAGCGGGAAACAACGAGCAGTACTTC.

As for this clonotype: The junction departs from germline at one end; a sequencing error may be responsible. This CDR3 reads CASGYNPSYEQYF. CDR3 coding DNA: TGTGCCAGCGGTTACAACCCCTCCTACGAGCAGTACTTC. The chain is built from TRBV6-5 and TRBJ2-7; D is uncertain. This CDR3 contains 13 residues. Germline V gene lookup returns CDR1 MNHEY and CDR2 SVGAGI.

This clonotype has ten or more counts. This CDR3 is CSVLTSGRNTGELFF. DNA of the CDR3: TGCAGCGTTCTGACTAGCGGGAGGAACACCGGGGAGCTGTTTTTT. This chain connects TRBV29-1 to TRBJ2-2, with TRBD2 matching over 12 bases. Germline loops: CDR1 SQVTM, CDR2 ANQGSEA. The CDR3 totals 15 residues. With 5 bases clipped from V and 1 base from J, the junction kept 2 bases outside the gene matches.

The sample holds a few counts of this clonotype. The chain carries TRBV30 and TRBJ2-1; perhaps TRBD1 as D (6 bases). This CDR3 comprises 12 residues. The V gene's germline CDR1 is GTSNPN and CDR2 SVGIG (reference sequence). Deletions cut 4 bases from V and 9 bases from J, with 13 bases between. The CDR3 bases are TGTGCCTGGATGCCAGGGGTCGGTGAGCAGTTCTTC. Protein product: CAWMPGVGEQFF.

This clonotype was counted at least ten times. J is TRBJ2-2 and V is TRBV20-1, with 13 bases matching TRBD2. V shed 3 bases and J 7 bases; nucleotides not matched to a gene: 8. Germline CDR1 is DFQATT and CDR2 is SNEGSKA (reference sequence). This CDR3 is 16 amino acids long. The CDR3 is CSASATSGRLGGELFF. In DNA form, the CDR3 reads TGCAGTGCTAGTGCGACTAGCGGGAGGTTAGGCGGGGAGCTGTTTTTT.

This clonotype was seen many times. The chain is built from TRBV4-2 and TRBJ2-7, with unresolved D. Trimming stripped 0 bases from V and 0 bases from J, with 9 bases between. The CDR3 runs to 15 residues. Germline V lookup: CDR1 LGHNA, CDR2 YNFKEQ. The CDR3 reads CASSQDPDFSYEQYF. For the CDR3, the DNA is TGTGCCAGCAGCCAAGACCCGGATTTCTCCTACGAGCAGTACTTC.

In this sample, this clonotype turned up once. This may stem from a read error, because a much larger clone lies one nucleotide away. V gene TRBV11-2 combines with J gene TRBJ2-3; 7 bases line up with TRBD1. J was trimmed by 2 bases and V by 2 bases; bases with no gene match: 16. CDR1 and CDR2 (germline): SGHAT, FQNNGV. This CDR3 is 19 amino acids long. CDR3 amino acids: CASSLTSFTGDIPTDTQYF. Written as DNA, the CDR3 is TGTGCCAGCAGCTTAACCTCCTTCACAGGGGATATACCCACAGATACGCAGTATTTT.